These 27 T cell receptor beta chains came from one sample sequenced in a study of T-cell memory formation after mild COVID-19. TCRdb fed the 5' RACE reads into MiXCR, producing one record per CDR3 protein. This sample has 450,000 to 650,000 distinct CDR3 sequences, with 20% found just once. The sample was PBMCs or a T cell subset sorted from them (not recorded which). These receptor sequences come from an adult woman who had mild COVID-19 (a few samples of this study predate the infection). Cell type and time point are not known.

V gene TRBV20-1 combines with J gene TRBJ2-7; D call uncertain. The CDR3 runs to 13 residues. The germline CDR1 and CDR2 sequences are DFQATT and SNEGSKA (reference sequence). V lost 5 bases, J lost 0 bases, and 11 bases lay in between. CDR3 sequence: CSAQKTGSYEQYF. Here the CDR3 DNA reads TGCAGTGCTCAAAAGACCGGCTCCTACGAGCAGTACTTC.

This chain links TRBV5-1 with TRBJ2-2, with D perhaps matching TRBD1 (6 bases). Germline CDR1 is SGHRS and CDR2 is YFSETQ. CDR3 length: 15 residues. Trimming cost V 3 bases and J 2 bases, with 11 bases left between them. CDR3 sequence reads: CASSSGQFNTGELFF. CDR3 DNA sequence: TGCGCCAGCAGCTCTGGACAGTTCAACACCGGGGAGCTGTTTTTT.

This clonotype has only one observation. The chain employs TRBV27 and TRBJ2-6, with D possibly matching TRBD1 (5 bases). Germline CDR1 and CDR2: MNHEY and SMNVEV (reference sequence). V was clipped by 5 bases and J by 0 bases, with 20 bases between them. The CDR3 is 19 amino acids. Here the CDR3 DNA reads TGTGCCAGCAGTCCCGGTCAGGGAACCAAATTCTCTGGGGCCAACGTCCTGACTTTC. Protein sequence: CASSPGQGTKFSGANVLTF.

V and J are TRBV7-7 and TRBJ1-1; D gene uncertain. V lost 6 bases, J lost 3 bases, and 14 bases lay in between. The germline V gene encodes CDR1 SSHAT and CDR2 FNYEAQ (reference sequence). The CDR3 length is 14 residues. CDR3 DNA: TGTGCCAGCAGTCTTGGTCCCGGGGACACTGAAGCTTTCTTT. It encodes CASSLGPGDTEAFF.

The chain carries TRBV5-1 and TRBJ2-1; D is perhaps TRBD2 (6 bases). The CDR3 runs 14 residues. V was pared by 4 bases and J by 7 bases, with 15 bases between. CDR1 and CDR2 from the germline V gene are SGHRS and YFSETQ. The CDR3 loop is CASSPMWGENEQFF. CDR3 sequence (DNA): TGCGCCAGCAGCCCCATGTGGGGGGAGAATGAGCAGTTCTTC.

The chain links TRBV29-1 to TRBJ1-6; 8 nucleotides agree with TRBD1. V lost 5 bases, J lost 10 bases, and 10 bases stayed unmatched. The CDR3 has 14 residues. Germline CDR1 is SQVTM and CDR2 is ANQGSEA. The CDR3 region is CSVQMTGVNSPLHF. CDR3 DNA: TGCAGCGTTCAGATGACAGGGGTGAACTCACCCCTCCACTTT.

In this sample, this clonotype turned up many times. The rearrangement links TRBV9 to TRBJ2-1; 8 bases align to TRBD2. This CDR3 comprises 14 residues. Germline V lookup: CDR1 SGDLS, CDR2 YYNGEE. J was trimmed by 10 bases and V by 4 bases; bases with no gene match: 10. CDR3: CASSTAGGPREQFF. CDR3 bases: TGTGCCAGCAGCACCGCGGGGGGCCCTCGGGAGCAGTTCTTC.

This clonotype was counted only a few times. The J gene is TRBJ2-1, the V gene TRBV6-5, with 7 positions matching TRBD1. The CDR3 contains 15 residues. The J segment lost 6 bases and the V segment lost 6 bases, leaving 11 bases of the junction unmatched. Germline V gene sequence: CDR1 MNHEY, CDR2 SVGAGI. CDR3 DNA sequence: TGTGCCAGCAGCAGACAGGGCACTAGAGGCAATGAGCAGTTCTTC. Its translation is CASSRQGTRGNEQFF.

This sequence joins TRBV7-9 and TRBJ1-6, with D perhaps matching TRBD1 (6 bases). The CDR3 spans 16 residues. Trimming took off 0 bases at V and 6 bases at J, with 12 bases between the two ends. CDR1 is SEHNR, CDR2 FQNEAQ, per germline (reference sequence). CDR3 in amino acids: CASSLATGGRNSPLHF. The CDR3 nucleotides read TGTGCCAGCAGCTTAGCGACAGGAGGTCGTAATTCACCCCTCCACTTT.

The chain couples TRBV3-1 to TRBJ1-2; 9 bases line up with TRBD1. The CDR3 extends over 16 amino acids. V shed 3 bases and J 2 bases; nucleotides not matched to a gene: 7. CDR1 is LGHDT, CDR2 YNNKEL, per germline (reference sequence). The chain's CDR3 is CASSHLTGGINYGYTF. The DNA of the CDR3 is TGTGCCAGCAGCCACCTGACAGGGGGGATCAACTATGGCTACACCTTC.

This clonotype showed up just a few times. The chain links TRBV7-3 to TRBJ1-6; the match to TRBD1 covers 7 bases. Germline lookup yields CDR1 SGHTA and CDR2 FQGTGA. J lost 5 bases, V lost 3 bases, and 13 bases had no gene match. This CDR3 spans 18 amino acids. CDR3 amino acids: CASSLDLRDSPHNSPLHF. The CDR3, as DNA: TGTGCCAGCAGCTTGGACCTCCGGGACAGTCCACATAATTCACCCCTCCACTTT.

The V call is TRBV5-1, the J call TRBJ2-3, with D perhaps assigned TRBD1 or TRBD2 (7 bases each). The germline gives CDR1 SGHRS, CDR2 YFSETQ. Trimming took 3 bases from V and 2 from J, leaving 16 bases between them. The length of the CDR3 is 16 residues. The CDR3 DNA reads TGCGCCAGCAGCTATGTGACAGGGAGGGTCACAGATACGCAGTATTTT. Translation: CASSYVTGRVTDTQYF.

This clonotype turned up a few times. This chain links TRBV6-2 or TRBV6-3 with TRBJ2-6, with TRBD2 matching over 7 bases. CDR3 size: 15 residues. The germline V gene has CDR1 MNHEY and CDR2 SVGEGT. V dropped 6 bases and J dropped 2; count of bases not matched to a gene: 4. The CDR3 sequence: CASSPAGAGANVLTF. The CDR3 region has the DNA TGTGCCAGCAGCCCTGCGGGAGCTGGGGCCAACGTCCTGACTTTC.

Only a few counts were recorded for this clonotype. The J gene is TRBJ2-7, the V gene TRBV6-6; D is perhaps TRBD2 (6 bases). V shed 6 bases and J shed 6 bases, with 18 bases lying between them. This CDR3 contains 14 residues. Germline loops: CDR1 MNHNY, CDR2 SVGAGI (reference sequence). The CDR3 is CASRSLKGRIEQYF. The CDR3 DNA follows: TGTGCCAGCAGATCGCTTAAGGGGAGGATCGAGCAGTACTTC.

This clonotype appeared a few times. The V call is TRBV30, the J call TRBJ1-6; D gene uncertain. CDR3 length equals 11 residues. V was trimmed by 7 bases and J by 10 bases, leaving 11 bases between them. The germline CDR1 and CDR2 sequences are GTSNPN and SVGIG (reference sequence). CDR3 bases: TGTGCCTCCTCAGCGAACTCACCCCTCCACTTT. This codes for CASSANSPLHF.

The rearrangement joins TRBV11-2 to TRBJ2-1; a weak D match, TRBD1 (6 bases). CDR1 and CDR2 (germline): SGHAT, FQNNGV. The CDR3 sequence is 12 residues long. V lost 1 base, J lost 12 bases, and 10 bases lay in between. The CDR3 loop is CASSLVSGVQFF. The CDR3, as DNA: TGTGCCAGCAGCTTAGTGTCAGGGGTGCAGTTCTTC.

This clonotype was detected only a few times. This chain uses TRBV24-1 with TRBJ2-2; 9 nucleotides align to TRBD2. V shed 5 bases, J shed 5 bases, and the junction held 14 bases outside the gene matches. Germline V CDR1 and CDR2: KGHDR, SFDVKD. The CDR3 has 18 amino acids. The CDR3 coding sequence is TGTGCCACCAGTGCCAGACGGACTAGCGCAGAAAGGACCGGGGAGCTGTTTTTT. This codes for CATSARRTSAERTGELFF.

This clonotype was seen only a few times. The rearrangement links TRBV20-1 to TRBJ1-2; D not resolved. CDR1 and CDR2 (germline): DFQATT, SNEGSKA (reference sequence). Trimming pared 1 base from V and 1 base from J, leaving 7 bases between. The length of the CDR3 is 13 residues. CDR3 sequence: CSARARVNYGYTF. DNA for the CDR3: TGCAGTGCTAGAGCAAGGGTTAACTATGGCTACACCTTC.

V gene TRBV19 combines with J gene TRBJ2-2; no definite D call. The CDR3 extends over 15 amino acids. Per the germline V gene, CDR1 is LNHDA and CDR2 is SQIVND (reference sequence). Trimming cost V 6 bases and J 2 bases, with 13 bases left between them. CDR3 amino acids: CASSDQSLNTGELFF. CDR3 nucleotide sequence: TGTGCCAGTAGCGATCAGTCCCTAAACACCGGGGAGCTGTTTTTT.

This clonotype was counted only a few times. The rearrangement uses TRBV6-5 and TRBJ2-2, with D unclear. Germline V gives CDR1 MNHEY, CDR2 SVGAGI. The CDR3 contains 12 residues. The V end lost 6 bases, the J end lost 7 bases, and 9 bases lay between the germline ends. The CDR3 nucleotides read TGTGCCAGCAGACCCATAGGCGGGGAGCTGTTTTTT. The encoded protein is CASRPIGGELFF.

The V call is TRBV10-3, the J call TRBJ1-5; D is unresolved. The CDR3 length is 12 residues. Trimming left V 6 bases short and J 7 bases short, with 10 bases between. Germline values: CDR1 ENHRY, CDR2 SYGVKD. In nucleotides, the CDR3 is TGTGCCATCAGCGCTCCGGCACAGCCCCAGCATTTT. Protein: CAISAPAQPQHF.

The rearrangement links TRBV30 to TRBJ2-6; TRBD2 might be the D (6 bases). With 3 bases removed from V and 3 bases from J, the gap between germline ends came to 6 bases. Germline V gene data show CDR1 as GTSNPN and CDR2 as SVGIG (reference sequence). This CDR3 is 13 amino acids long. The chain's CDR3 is CAWRGGGANVLTF. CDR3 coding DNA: TGTGCCTGGAGGGGAGGTGGGGCCAACGTCCTGACTTTC. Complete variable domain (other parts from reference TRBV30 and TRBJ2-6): SQTIHQWPATLVQPVGSPLSLECTVEGTSNPNLYWYRQAAGRGLQLLFYSVGIGQISSEVPQNLSASRPQDRQFILSSKKLLLSDSGFYLCAWRGGGANVLTFGAGSRLTVL.

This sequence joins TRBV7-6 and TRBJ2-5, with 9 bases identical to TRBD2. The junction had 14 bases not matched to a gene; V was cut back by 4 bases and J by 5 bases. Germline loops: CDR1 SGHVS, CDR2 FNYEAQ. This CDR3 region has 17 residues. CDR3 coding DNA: TGTGCCAGCAGCTCAAGGCTTAGCGGGGGAACGGAGGAGACCCAGTACTTC. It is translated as CASSSRLSGGTEETQYF.

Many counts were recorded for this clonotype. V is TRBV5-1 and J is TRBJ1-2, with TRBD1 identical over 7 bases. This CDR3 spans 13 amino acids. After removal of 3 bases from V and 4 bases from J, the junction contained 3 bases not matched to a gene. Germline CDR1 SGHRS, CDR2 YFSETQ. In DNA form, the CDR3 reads TGCGCCAGCAGCTCAGGGACAGCCTATGGCTACACCTTC. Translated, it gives CASSSGTAYGYTF.

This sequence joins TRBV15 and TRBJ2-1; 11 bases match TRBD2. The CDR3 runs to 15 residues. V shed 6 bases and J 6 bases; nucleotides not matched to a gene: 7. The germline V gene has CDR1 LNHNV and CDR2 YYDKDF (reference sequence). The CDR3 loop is CATSKTSGGTNEQFF. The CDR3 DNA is TGTGCCACCAGTAAAACTAGCGGGGGTACCAATGAGCAGTTCTTC.

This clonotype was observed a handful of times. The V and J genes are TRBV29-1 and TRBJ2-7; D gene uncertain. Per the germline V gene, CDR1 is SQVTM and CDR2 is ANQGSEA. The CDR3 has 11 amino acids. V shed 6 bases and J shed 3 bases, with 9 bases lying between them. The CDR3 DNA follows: TGCAGCGTCCGAGTCGACTACGAGCAGTACTTC. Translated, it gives CSVRVDYEQYF.

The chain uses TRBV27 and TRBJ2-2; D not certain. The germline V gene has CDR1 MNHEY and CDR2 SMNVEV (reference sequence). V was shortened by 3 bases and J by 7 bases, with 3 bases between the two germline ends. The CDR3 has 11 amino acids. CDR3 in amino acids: CASSFFGELFF. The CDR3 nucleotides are TGTGCCAGCAGTTTTTTCGGGGAGCTGTTTTTT.